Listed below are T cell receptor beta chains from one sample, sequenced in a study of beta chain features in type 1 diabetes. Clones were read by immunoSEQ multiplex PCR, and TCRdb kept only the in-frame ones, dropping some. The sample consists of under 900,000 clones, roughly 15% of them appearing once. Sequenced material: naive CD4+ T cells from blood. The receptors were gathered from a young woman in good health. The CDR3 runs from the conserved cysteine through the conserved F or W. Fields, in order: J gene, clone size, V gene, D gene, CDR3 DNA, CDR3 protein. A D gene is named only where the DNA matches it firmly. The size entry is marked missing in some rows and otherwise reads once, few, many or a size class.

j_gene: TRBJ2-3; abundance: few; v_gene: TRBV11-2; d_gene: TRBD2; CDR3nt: TGTGCCAGCAGCCCTAGCGGGACGAACACAGATACGCAGTATTTT; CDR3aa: CASSPSGTNTDTQYF
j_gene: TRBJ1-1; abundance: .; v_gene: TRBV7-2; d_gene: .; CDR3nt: TGTGCCAGCAGCCTTCCGTGGGGCGGCGGTGAAGCTTTCTTT; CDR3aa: CASSLPWGGGEAFF
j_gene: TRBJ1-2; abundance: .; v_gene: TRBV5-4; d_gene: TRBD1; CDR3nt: TGTGCCAGCACGGGGACAGGGGGTAACTATGGCTACACCTTC; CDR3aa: CASTGTGGNYGYTF
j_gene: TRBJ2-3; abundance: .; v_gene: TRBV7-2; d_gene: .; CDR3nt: TGTGCCAGCAGCTTATTGTGGGGTACGCAGTATTTT; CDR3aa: CASSLLWGTQYF
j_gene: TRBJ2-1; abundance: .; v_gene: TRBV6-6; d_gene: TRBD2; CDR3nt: TGTGCCAGCAGTACAACTAGCGGACTCTTCAATGAGCAGTTCTTC; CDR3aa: CASSTTSGLFNEQFF
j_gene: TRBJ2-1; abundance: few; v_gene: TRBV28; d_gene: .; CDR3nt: TGTGCCAGCAGTGCCCCGACAGGAATAATAGGCCCCGAGCAGTTCTTC; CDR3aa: CASSAPTGIIGPEQFF
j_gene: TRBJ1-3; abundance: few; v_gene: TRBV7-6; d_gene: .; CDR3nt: TGTGCCAGCAGCCACAACAGAGACTCTGGAAACACCATATATTTT; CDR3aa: CASSHNRDSGNTIYF
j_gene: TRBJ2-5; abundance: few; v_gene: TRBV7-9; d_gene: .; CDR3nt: TGTGCCAGCAGCGTACAGGGTACGGCGATGGAGACCCAGTACTTC; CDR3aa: CASSVQGTAMETQYF
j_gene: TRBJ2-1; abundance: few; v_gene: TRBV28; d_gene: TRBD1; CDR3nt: TGTGCCAGCAGTTTCCAGGGGGCGGGTTACAATGAGCAGTTCTTC; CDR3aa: CASSFQGAGYNEQFF
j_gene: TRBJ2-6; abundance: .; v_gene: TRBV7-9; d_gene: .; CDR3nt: TGTGCCAGCAGCTTCCGACTCGGGGTGAGCTCTGGGGCCAACGTCCTGACTTTC; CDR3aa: CASSFRLGVSSGANVLTF
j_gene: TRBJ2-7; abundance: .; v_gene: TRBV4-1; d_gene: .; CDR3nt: TGCGCCAGCAGCCACACGGGAGAATCATGGCAGTACTTC; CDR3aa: CASSHTGESWQYF
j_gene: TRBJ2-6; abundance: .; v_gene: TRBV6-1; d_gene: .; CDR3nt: TGTGCCAGCAGTGAATCGCCCAGGGTTCGGGGCTCTGGGGCCAACGTCCTGACTTTC; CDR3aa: CASSESPRVRGSGANVLTF
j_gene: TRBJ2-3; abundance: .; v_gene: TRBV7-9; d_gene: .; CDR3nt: TGTGCCAGCAGCTTAGGCATACCGGGCACAGATACGCAGTATTTT; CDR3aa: CASSLGIPGTDTQYF
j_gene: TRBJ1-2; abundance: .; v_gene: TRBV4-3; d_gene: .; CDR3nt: TGCGCCAGCAGCCAAGTAGGTGACACTCCATTAGGCGGCTACACCTTC; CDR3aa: CASSQVGDTPLGGYTF
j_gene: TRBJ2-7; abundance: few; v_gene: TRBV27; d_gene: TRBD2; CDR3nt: TGTGCCAGCAGTTTACTGGGGACTAGCGGCTCCTACGAGCAGTACTTC; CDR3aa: CASSLLGTSGSYEQYF
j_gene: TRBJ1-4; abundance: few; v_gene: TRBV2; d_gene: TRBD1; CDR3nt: TGTGCCAGCAGTTCCCCCAACTACAGGGGGCTTCAGGAAAAACTGTTTTTT; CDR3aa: CASSSPNYRGLQEKLFF
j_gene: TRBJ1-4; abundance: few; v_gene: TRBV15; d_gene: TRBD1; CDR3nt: TGTGCCACCAGCAGAGATCGCGCGGGGACAGTAGGTCAAAACCGAAAACTGTTTTTT; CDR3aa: CATSRDRAGTVGQNRKLFF
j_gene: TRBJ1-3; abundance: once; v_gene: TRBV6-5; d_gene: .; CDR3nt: TGTGCCAGCAGGCCACAGGGCTCTGGAAACACCATATATTTT; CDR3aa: CASRPQGSGNTIYF
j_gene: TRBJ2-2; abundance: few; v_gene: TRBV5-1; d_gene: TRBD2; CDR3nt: TGCGCCAGCAGACTCCCCAGAATGGCGGGAGGGCCCGGGGAGCTGTTTTTT; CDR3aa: CASRLPRMAGGPGELFF
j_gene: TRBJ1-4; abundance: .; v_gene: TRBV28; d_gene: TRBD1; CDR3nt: TGTGCCAGCAGTACCCCGGGACAGGGTAGTGAAAAACTGTTTTTT; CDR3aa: CASSTPGQGSEKLFF
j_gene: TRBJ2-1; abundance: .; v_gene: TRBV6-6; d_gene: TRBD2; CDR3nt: TGTGCCAGCAGTTACGAAGGACTAGCGGTAGTAGAGCAGTTCTTC; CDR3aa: CASSYEGLAVVEQFF
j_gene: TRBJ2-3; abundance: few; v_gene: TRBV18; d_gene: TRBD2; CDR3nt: TGTGCCAGCTCACCAACTAGCGGGCCTACAGATACGCAGTATTTT; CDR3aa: CASSPTSGPTDTQYF
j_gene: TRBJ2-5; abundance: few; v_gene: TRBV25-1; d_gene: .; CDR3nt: TGTGCCAGCAGTGTGTTAGGGAAAGAGACCCAGTACTTC; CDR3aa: CASSVLGKETQYF
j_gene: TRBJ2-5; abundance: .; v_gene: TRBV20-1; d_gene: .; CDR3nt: TGCACCGCCCGGGTGGGAACCCAGTACTTC; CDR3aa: CTARVGTQYF
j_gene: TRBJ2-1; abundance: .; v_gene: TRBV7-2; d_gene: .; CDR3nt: TGTGCCAGCAGCTCCCCAGGAATTGAGCAGTTCTTC; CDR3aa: CASSSPGIEQFF
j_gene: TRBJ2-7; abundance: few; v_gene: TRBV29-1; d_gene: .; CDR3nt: TGCAGCGTTGTCCTAGACTCCTACGAGCAGTACTTC; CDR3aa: CSVVLDSYEQYF
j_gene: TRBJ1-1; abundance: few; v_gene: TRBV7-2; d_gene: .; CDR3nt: TGTGCCAGCAGCTTCGATAGGGAGGTTGAAGCTTTCTTT; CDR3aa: CASSFDREVEAFF
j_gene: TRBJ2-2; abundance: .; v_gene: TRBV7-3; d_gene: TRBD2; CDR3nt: TGTGCCAGCAGCTTAAGGGGACTAGCAACCGGGGAGCTGTTTTTT; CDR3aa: CASSLRGLATGELFF
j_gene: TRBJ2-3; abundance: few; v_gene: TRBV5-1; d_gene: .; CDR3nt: TGCGCCAGCAGCTTGACACCGTTCACAGATACGCAGTATTTT; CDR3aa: CASSLTPFTDTQYF
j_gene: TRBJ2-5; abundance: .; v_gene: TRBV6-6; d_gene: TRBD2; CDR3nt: TGTGCCAGCAGTCTAAGACTAGCGGGAGGCGAAGAGACCCAGTACTTC; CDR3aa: CASSLRLAGGEETQYF
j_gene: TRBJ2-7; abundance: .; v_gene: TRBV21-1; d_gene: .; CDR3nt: TGTGCCAGCAGCAAAGGAACAGGGAGGATATTCGAGCAGTACTTC; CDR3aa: CASSKGTGRIFEQYF